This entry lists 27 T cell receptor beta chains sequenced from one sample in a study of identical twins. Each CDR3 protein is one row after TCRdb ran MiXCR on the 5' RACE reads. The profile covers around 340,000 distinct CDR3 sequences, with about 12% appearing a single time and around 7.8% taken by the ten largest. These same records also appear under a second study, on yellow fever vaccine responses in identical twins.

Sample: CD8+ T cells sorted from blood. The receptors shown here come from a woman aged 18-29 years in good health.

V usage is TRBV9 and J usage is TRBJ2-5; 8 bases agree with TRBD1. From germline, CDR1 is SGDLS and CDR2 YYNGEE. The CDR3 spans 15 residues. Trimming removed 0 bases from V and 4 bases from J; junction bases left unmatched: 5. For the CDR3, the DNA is TGTGCCAGCAGCGTAGATGACAGGGGCCCAGAGACCCAGTACTTC. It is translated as CASSVDDRGPETQYF.

CDR3 sequence (DNA): TGCAGTGCCCCGGACGCCGCTAACTATGGCTACACCTTC. As protein: CSAPDAANYGYTF. The rearrangement joins TRBV20-1 to TRBJ1-2; D is unresolved. From germline, CDR1 is DFQATT and CDR2 SNEGSKA (reference sequence). CDR3 size: 13 residues. The ends were cut back, 6 bases at V and 0 bases at J, with 11 bases in the middle.

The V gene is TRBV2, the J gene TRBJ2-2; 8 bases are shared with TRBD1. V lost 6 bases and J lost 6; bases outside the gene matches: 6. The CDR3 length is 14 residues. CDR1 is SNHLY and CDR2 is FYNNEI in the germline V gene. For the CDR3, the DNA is TGTGCCAGCAGAGGGGACAGGTATCCCGGGGAGCTGTTTTTT. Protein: CASRGDRYPGELFF.

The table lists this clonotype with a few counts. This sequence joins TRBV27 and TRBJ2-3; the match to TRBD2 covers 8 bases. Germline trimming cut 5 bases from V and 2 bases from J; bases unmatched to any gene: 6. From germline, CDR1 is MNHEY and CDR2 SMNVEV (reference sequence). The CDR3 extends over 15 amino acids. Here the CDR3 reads CASSPIAGPTDTQYF. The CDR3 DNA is TGTGCCAGCAGTCCTATAGCGGGACCCACAGATACGCAGTATTTT.

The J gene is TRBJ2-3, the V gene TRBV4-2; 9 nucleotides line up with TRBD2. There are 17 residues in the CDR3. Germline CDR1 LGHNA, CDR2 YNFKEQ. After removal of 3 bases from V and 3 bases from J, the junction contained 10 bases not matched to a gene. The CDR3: CASSHVIAGVRTDTQYF. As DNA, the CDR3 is TGTGCCAGCAGCCATGTTATAGCGGGAGTACGGACAGATACGCAGTATTTT.

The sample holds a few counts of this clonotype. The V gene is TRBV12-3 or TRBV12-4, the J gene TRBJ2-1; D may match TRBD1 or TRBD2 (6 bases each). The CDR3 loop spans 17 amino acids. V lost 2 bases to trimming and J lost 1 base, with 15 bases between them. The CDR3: CASSLRGVGVSYNEQFF. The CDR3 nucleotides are TGTGCCAGCAGTTTAAGGGGGGTAGGCGTGTCCTACAATGAGCAGTTCTTC.

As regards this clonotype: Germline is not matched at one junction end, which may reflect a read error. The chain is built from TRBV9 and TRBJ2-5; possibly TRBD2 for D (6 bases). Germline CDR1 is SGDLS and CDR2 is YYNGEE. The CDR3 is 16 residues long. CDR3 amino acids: CSSSPAWRGNQETQYF. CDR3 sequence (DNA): TGTTCCAGCAGCCCCGCCTGGCGGGGAAACCAAGAGACCCAGTACTTC.

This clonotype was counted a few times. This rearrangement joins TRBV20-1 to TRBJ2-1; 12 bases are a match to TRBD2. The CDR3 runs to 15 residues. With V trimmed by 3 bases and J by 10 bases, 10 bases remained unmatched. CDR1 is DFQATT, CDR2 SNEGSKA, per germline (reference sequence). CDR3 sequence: CSASELAGGGGEQFF. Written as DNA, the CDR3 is TGCAGTGCTAGTGAACTAGCGGGGGGCGGCGGGGAGCAGTTCTTC.

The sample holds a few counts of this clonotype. The CDR3 DNA follows: TGCGCCAGCAGCCAAGGGGGACCAGGGGGCGGTGAAGATACGCAGTATTTT. This gives the protein CASSQGGPGGGEDTQYF. This sequence joins TRBV4-1 and TRBJ2-3; 8 bases line up with TRBD1. The length of the CDR3 is 17 residues. The V and J ends lost 1 base and 5 bases, in that order; junction bases with no gene match: 11. Germline V gene sequence: CDR1 MGHRA, CDR2 YSYEKL.

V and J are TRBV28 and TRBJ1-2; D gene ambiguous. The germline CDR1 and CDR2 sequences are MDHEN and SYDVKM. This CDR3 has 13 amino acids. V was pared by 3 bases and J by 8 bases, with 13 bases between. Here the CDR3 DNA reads TGTGCCAGCAGTTTGACCAGTTTGTGGGGCTACACCTTC. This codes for CASSLTSLWGYTF.

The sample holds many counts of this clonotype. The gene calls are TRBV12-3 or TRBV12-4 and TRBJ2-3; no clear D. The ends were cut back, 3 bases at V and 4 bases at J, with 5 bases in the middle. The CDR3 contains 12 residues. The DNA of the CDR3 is TGTGCCAGCAGTTTTGGGGCAGATACGCAGTATTTT. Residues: CASSFGADTQYF.

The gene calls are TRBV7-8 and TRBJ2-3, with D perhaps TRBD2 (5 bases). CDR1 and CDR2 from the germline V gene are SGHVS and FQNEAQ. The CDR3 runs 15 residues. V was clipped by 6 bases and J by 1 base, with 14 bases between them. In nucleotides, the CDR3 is TGTGCCAGCAGTACCGGGGTCGGTGGCACAGATACGCAGTATTTT. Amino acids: CASSTGVGGTDTQYF.

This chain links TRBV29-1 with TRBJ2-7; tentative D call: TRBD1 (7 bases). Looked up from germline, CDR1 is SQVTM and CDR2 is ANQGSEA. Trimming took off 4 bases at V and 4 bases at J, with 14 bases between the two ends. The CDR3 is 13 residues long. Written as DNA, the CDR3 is TGCAGCGTTGTGGCCAGGGGGGTGTACGAGCAGTACTTC. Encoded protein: CSVVARGVYEQYF.

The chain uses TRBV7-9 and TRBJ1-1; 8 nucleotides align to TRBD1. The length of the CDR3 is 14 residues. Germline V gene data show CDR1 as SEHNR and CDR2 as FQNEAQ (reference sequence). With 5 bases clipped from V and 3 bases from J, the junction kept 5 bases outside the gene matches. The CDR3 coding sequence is TGTGCCAGCAGCCCGCCACAGGGGGACACTGAAGCTTTCTTT. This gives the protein CASSPPQGDTEAFF.

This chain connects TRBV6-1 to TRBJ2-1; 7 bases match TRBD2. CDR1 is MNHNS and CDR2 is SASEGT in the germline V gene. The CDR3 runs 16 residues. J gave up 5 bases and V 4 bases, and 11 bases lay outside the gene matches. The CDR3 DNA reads TGTGCCAGCAGTGTGCTGCGGCTAGCGGAGGACAATGAGCAGTTCTTC. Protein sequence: CASSVLRLAEDNEQFF.

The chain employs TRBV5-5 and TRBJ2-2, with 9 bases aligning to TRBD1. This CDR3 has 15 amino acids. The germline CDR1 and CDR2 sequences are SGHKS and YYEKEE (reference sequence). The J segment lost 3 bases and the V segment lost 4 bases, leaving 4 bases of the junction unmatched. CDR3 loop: CASSIRDRDTGELFF. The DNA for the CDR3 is TGTGCCAGCAGCATCCGGGACAGGGACACCGGGGAGCTGTTTTTT.

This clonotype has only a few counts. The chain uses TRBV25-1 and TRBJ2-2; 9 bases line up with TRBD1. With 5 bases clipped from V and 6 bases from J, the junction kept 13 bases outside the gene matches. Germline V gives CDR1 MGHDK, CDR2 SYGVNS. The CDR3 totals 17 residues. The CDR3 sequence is CASSPNERTGGSGELFF. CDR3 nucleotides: TGTGCCAGCAGTCCCAATGAAAGAACAGGGGGCTCCGGGGAGCTGTTTTTT.

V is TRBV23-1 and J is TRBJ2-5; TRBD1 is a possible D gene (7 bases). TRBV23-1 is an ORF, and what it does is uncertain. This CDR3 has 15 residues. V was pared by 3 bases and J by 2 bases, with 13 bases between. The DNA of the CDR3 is TGCGCCAGCAGTCATCGCGGGACAGTTCAAGAGACCCAGTACTTC. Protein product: CASSHRGTVQETQYF.

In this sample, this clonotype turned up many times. The CDR3 loop is CASSQDRPDNEQFF. CDR3 sequence (DNA): TGCGCCAGCAGCCAAGATCGACCAGACAATGAGCAGTTCTTC. The V call is TRBV4-1, the J call TRBJ2-1; D remains ambiguous. V lost 0 bases, J lost 5 bases, and 8 bases lay in between. The CDR3 extends over 14 amino acids. Germline loops: CDR1 MGHRA, CDR2 YSYEKL.

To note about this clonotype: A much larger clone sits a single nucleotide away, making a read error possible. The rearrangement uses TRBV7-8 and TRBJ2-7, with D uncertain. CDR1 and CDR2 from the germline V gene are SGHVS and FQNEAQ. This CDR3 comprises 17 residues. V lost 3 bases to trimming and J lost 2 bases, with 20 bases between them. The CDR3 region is CASSFLLGSGVTYEQYV. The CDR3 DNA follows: TGTGCCAGCAGCTTTTTGTTGGGGTCAGGTGTAACCTACGAGCAGTACGTC.

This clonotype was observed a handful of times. CDR3 in DNA: TGTGCCAGCAGCTTAGGAGGGACTCCTGCCCGAGATACGCAGTATTTT. Residues: CASSLGGTPARDTQYF. The chain uses TRBV7-2 and TRBJ2-3; perhaps TRBD2 as D (6 bases). Trimming pared 1 base from V and 5 bases from J, leaving 16 bases between. Germline assignment: CDR1 SGHTA and CDR2 FQGNSA. CDR3 size: 16 residues.

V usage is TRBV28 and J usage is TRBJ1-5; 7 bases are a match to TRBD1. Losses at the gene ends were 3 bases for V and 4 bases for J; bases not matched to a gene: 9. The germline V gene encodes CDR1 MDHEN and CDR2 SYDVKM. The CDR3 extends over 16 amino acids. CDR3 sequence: CASSFPPGGLNQPQHF. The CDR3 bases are TGTGCCAGCAGTTTCCCTCCAGGGGGTTTGAATCAGCCCCAGCATTTT.

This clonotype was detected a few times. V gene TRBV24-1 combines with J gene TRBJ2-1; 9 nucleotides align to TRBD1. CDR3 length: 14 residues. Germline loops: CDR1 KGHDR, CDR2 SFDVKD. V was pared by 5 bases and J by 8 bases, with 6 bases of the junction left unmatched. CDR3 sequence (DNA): TGTGCCACCAGTGGACAGGGGGGGTTGGATGAGCAGTTCTTC. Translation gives CATSGQGGLDEQFF.

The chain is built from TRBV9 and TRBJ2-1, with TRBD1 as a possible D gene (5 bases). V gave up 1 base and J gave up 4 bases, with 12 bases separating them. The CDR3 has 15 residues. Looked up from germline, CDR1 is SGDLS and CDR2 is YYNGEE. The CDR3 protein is CASSVSKGPYNEQFF. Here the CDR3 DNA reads TGTGCCAGCAGCGTATCTAAGGGGCCGTACAATGAGCAGTTCTTC. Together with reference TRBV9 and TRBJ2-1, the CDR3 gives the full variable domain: DSGVTQTPKHLITATGQRVTLRCSPRSGDLSVYWYQQSLDQGLQFLIQYYNGEERAKGNILERFSAQQFPDLHSELNLSSLELGDSALYFCASSVSKGPYNEQFFGPGTRLTVL.

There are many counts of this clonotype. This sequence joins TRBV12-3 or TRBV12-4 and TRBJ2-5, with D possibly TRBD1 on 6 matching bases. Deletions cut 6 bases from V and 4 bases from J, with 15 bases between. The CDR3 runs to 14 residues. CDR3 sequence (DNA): TGTGCCAGCAGCCGAACAGGGTTTGGAGAGACCCAGTACTTC. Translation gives CASSRTGFGETQYF.

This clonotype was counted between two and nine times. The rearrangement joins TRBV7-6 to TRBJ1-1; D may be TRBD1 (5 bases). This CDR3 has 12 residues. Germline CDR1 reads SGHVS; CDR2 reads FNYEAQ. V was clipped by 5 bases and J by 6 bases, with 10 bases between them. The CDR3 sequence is CASSQQGSEAFF. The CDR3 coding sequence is TGTGCCAGCAGCCAGCAGGGATCTGAAGCTTTCTTT. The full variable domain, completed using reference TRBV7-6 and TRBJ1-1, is GAGVSQSPRYKVTKRGQDVALRCDPISGHVSLYWYRQALGQGPEFLTYFNYEAQQDKSGLPNDRFSAERPEGSISTLTIQRTEQRDSAMYRCASSQQGSEAFFGQGTRLTVV.

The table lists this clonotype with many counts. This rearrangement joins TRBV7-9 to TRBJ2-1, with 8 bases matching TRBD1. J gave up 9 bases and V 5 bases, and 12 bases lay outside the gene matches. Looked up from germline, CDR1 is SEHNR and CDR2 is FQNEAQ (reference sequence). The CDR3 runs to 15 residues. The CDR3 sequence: CASSEIDRGNIEQFF. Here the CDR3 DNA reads TGTGCCAGCAGCGAAATCGACAGGGGTAATATTGAGCAGTTCTTC.